This TCR beta chain emerged from a study of blood T cell repertoires in COVID-19. Study overall: The United States, Italy and Spain provided the acute and convalescent COVID-19 samples. PBMCs, B-cell-depleted T cells, or T cells were the source of the cDNA or gDNA that made up the material.

The V end lost 6 bases, the J end lost 4 bases, and 19 bases lay between the germline ends. The CDR3 has 15 residues. Germline V gene lookup returns CDR1 MNHEY and CDR2 SVGAGI. In the source study's methods: Amplification of reference gene primers provided the estimated nucleated cell counts. Assay: immunoSEQ multiplex PCR; the TCRdb copy retains only in-frame clones and omits some. D and trimming were read from the DNA, whereas the V and J calls and clone size are those reported in that table. The sample has about 140,000 clones, over 75% seen once. The sample holds one count of this clone. The sample consisted of peripheral blood. V gene TRBV6-5 combines with J gene TRBJ2-7; D possibly corresponds to TRBD1 (5 bases). The receptor was derived from a man aged 45-60 years with acute or convalescent COVID-19. CDR3 region: CASSVEPGNSYEQYF. CDR3 DNA sequence: TGTGCCAGCAGCGTTGAGCCAGGGAATTCGTACGAGCAGTACTTC.